This TCR beta chain was profiled in a study of blood T cell repertoires in COVID-19 (dated by TCRdb to about 2020). Concerning the study at large: The collaborator samples originated in the United States, Italy and Spain and spanned the acute and convalescent phases of COVID-19. The material from the prospective study consisted of cDNA or gDNA derived from T cells, B-cell-depleted T cells, or PBMCs. Subjects who had been exposed to COVID-19, were actively infected with it, or had recovered from it provided the deeply sampled blood TCRbeta repertoires that made up the dataset. The repertoires were released in a freely available public database intended as a resource for research on the immune response to SARS-CoV-2. The samples were drawn from the first 160 participants of the ongoing ImmuneRACE study and from about 1,200 subjects provided by 6 global collaborators. Sample metadata almost always included a de-identified subject ID, COVID-19 status, age in years and sex. HLA class I and class II types, where available, came from metadata supplied by the sample provider rather than from assay-based typing.

TCRbeta CDR3 regions were amplified from genomic DNA by means of the immunoSEQ Assay, a bias-controlled multiplex PCR. Concerning the study's data processing: Nucleated cell counts per sample were estimated from amplification of reference gene primers within the assay. To quantify the absolute abundance of each unique TCRbeta CDR3 rearrangement, sequence reads were collapsed and filtered. Productive Simpson clonality was computed per sample as the square root of Simpson's diversity index over productive rearrangements. TCRdb provides this immuneACCESS table in a form limited to in-frame rearrangements. Some clones are lacking; in checked studies, under half of them reflect an unresolved V gene, and why the rest are absent is not known. V and J calls and clone size follow that table, whereas D and trimming were derived from the DNA. The sample data list 15,000 to 20,000 clones, and 75% to 85% of these were observed just once. Jointly, the top ten make up around 67% of the sample.

The collaborating institutions used their own protocols to collect whole blood in K2EDTA tubes. Collaborator samples were shipped for TCRbeta analysis as frozen whole blood, isolated PBMCs, or DNA extracted from either sample type. On the study overall, not on this receptor specifically: The quantity of clinical and demographic metadata differed by source and by participant and was supplied without curation.

As concerns this clone: Its antigen remains unidentified. No base quality values were provided; no much bigger clone lies one nucleotide off.

The CDR3 covers 18 residues, taking in both the cysteine and the phenylalanine. The retained sequence is limited to the CDR3, 54 bases, with the frame set at the first base. Per the germline V gene, MNHNS is the CDR1 and SASEGT is the CDR2. V and J are trimmed by 2 bases and 2 bases, and the gene matches miss 13 bases of the junction. The receptor's source is a man aged 80 or over with acute or convalescent COVID-19. Material for sequencing was peripheral blood. The rearrangement joined TRBV6-1 to TRBJ2-7; a stretch of 9 junction bases matches TRBD2. The CDR3 reads CASSENLIVAGATYEQYF. The sequenced DNA is TGTGCCAGCAGTGAAAACTTAATAGTAGCGGGGGCGACCTACGAGCAGTACTTC.